This T cell receptor beta chain was identified in a study of cytomegalovirus exposure and HLA in healthy donors. PCR used 60 Vbeta primers and 13 Jbeta primers. Sequenced by immunoSEQ multiplex PCR; TCRdb stores in-frame clones only, minus some. The sample includes some 200,000 clones, about 80% of them seen just once. Specimen: PBMCs. This TCR derives from a woman in her thirties or forties in good health and CMV-seronegative.

The CDR3 reads CASSLGGVQDNSPLHF. The CDR3 DNA sequence: TGTGCCAGCAGCTTAGGGGGCGTGCAGGATAATTCACCCCTCCACTTT. The J gene is TRBJ1-6, the V gene TRBV7-2; possibly TRBD1 for D (5 bases). CDR1 is SGHTA and CDR2 is FQGNSA in the germline V gene. The CDR3 spans 16 residues. V was clipped by 1 base and J by 5 bases, with 12 bases between them.